This TCR beta chain was captured by sequencing in a study of blood T cell repertoires in COVID-19 (dated by TCRdb to between 2020 and 2021). Broadly, across the study: Samples covering the acute and convalescent phases of COVID-19 were provided by collaborators in the United States, Italy and Spain. The samples were drawn from two sources: the first 160 participants of the ongoing ImmuneRACE study, and 1,000 to 1,500 subjects contributed by 6 global collaborators. A de-identified subject ID, COVID-19 status, age in years and sex were almost always included in the sample metadata. Subjects who had been exposed to COVID-19, were actively infected with it, or had recovered from it provided the deeply sampled blood TCRbeta repertoires that made up the dataset. The repertoires were released in a freely available public database meant as a resource for research on the immune response to SARS-CoV-2. Where HLA class I and class II types were available, the types were taken from metadata supplied by the sample provider, not from assay-based typing. The prospective study material was composed of cDNA or gDNA derived from T cells, B-cell-depleted T cells, or PBMCs. The paper as a whole reports these results and caveats: The quantity of clinical and demographic metadata differed by source and by participant and was supplied without curation.

Whole blood was collected in K2EDTA tubes by collaborating institutions according to the institutions' own protocols. For TCRbeta analysis, collaborator samples were shipped as frozen whole blood, as isolated PBMCs, or as DNA extracted from either sample type. The table lists this clone with a count of one. Its binding antigen is unknown. No much larger clone is present one base from it, and per-base qualities are unavailable. The immunoSEQ Assay, a bias-controlled multiplex PCR, was used to amplify TCRbeta CDR3 regions from genomic DNA. The authors' analysis ran thus. The number of nucleated cells in each sample was estimated from the amplification of reference gene primers within the assay. To quantify the absolute abundance of each unique TCRbeta CDR3 rearrangement, sequence reads were collapsed and filtered. For each sample, productive Simpson clonality was calculated by taking the square root of Simpson's diversity index across productive rearrangements. The source is immuneACCESS, and TCRdb retained only in-frame sequences with V and J called. Part of the clones is not carried over; for the studies checked, unresolved V genes explain less than half of this, and the remainder is unexplained. V, J and clone size are those of that table, while D and trimming were read from the DNA. Recorded for this sample are some 140,000 clones; around 84% of them occurred a single time. The ten largest clones take up roughly 1.7% of the sample.

The CDR3 numbers 14 residues from cysteine through phenylalanine. The read is trimmed to its CDR3 DNA, 42 bases read in frame from base 1. V is reduced by 4 bases and J by 2 bases, leaving a spacing of 12 bases between them. The receptor was isolated from a man older than 75 with acute or convalescent COVID-19. This chain is built from TRBV5-3 and TRBJ1-2; the D gene lacks a confident call. TRBV5-3 is recorded as an ORF, its role being uncertain. Specimen: peripheral blood. The CDR3 amino acid sequence is: CARSPAQKNYGYTF. The DNA reads as follows: TGTGCCAGAAGCCCCGCCCAGAAGAACTATGGCTACACCTTC.